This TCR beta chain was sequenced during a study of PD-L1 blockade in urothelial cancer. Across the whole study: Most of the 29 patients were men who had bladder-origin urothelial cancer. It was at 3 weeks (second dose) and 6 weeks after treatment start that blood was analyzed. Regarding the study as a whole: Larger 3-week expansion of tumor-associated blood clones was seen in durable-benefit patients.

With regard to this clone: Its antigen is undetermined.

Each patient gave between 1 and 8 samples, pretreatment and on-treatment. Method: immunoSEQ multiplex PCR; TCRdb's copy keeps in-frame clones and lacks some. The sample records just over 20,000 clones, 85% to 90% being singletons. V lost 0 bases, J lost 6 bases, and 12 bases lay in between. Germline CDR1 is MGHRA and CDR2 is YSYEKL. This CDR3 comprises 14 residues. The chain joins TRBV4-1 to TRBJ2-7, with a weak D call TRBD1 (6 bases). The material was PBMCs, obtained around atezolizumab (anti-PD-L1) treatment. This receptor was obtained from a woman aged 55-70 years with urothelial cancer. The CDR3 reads CASSQDPGTPEQYF. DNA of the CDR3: TGCGCCAGCAGCCAAGATCCCGGGACACCCGAGCAGTACTTC.